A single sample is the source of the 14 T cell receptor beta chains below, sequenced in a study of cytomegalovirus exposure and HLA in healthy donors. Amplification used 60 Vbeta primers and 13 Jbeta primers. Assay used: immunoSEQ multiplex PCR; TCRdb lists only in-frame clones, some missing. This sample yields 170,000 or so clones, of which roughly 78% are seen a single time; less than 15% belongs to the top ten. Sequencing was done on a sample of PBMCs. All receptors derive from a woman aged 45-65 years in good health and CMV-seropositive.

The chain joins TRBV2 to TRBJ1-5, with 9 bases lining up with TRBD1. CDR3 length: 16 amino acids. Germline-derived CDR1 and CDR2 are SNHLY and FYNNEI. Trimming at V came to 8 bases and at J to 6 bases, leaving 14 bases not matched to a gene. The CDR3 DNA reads TGTGCCAGCGCAAAGAGATGGGACAGGGCCTTTCAGCCCCAGCATTTT. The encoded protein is CASAKRWDRAFQPQHF.

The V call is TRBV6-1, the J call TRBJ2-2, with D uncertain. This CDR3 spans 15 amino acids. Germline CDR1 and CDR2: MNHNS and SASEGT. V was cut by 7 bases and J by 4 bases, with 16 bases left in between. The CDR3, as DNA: TGTGCCAGCACCCTAAATCACGGTTTCACCGGGGAGCTGTTTTTT. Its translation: CASTLNHGFTGELFF.

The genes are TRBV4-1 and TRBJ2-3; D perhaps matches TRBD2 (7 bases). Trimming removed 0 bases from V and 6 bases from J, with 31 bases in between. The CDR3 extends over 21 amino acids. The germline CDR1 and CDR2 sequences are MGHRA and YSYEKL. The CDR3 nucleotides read TGCGCCAGCAGCCAAGATAGATCGTCTTCTGGCGGGGGCTGGGGTGGGGATACGCAGTATTTT. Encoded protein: CASSQDRSSSGGGWGGDTQYF.

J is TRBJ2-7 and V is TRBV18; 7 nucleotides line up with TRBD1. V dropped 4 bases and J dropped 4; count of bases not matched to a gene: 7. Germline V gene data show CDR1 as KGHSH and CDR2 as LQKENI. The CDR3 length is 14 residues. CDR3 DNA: TGTGCCAGCTCACAATTGGACAGGCCTTACGAGCAGTACTTC. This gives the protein CASSQLDRPYEQYF.

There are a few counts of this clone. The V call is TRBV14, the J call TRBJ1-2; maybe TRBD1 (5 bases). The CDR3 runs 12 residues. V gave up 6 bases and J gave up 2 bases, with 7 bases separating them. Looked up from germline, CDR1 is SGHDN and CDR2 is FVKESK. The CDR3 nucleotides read TGTGCCAGCAGGGGGCAGAACTATGGCTACACCTTC. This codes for CASRGQNYGYTF.

DNA of the CDR3: TGTGCCAGCAGCTTAGGGGGCGGAAACACCATATATTTT. Translated: CASSLGGGNTIYF. The genes are TRBV7-2 and TRBJ1-3; weak D call: TRBD1 (5 bases). The V end was cut by 1 base, the J end by 4 bases, with 5 bases between. Germline CDR1 SGHTA, CDR2 FQGNSA. CDR3 length: 13 residues.

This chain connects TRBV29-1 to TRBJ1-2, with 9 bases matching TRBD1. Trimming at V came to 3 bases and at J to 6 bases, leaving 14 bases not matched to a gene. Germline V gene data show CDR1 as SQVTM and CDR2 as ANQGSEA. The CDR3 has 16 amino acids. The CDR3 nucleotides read TGCAGCGTTGAGAGGAACAACAGGGGGCAGTATGATGGCTACACCTTC. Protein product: CSVERNNRGQYDGYTF. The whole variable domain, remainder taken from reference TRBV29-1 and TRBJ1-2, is SAVISQKPSRDICQRGTSLTIQCQVDSQVTMMFWYRQQPGQSLTLIATANQGSEATYESGFVIDKFPISRPNLTFSTLTVSNMSPEDSSIYLCSVERNNRGQYDGYTFGSGTRLTVV.

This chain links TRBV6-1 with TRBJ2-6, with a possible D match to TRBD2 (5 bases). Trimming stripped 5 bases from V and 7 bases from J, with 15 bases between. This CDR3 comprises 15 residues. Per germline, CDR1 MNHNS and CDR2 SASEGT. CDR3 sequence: CASSPTVGGANVLTF. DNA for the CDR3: TGTGCCAGCAGTCCTACAGTAGGAGGCGCCAACGTCCTGACTTTC.

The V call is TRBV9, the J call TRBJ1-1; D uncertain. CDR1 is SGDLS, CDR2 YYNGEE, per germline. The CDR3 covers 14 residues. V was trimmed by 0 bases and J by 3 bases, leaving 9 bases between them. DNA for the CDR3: TGTGCCAGCAGCGTAGTAACCGGGTACACTGAAGCTTTCTTT. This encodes CASSVVTGYTEAFF.

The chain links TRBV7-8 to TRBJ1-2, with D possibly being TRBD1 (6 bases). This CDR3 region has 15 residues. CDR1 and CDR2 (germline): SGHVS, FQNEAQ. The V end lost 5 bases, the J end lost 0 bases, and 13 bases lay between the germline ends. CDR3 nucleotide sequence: TGTGCCAGCAGCACACTACAGGGTTCTAACTATGGCTACACCTTC. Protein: CASSTLQGSNYGYTF.

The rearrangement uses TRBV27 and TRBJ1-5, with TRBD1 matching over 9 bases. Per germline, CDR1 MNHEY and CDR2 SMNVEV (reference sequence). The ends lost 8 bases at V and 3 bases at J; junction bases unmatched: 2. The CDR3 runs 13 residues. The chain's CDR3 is CASGTGNNQPQHF. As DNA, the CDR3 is TGTGCCAGCGGGACAGGGAACAATCAGCCCCAGCATTTT.

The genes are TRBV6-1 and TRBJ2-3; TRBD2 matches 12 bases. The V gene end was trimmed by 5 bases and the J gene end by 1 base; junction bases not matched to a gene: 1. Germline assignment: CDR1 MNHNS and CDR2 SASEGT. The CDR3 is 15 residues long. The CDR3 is CASSWTSGGTDTQYF. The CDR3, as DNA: TGTGCCAGCAGTTGGACTAGCGGGGGCACAGATACGCAGTATTTT.

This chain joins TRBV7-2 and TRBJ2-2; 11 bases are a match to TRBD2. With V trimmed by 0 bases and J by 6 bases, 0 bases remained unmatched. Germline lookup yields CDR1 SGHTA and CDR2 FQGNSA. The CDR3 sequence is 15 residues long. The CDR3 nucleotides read TGTGCCAGCAGCTTAGCTAGCGGGGGGGCCGGGGAGCTGTTTTTT. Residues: CASSLASGGAGELFF. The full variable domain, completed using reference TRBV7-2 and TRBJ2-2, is GAGVSQSPSNKVTEKGKDVELRCDPISGHTALYWYRQSLGQGLEFLIYFQGNSAPDKSGLPSDRFSAERTGGSVSTLTIQRTQQEDSAVYLCASSLASGGAGELFFGEGSRLTVL.

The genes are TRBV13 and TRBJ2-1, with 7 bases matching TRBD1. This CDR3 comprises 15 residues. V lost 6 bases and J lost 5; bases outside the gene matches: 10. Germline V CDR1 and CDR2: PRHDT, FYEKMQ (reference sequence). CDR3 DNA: TGTGCCAGCAGTTCTCGACAGGGTAGGGACAATGAGCAGTTCTTC. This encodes CASSSRQGRDNEQFF.